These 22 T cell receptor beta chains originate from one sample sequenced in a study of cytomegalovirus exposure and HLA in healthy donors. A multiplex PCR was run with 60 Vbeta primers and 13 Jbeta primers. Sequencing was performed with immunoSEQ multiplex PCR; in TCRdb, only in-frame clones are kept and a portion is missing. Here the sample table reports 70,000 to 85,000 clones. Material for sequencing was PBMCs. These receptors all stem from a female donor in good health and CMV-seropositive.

The CDR3: CASSRDGWSSGQETQYF. The CDR3 DNA reads as TGCGCCAGCAGCCGAGATGGATGGTCTAGCGGTCAAGAGACCCAGTACTTC. V usage is TRBV5-1 and J usage is TRBJ2-5, with 7 bases that match TRBD2. Germline assignment: CDR1 SGHRS and CDR2 YFSETQ. V shed 4 bases and J 2 bases; nucleotides not matched to a gene: 14. The CDR3 is 17 residues long.

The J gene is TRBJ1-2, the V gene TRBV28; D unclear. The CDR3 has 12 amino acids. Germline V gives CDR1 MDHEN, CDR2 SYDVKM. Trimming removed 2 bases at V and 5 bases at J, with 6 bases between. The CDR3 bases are TGTGCCAGCAGTTTAGGCGGTTATGGCTACACCTTC. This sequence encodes CASSLGGYGYTF.

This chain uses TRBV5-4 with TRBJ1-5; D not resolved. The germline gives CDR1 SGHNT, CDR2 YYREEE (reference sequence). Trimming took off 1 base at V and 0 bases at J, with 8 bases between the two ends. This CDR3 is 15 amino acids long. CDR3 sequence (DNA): TGTGCCAGCAGCTTGTGGGGAGCTAGCAATCAGCCCCAGCATTTT. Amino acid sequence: CASSLWGASNQPQHF. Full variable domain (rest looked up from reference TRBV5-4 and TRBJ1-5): ETGVTQSPTHLIKTRGQQVTLRCSSQSGHNTVSWYQQALGQGPQFIFQYYREEENGRGNFPPRFSGLQFPNYSSELNVNALELDDSALYLCASSLWGASNQPQHFGDGTRLSIL.

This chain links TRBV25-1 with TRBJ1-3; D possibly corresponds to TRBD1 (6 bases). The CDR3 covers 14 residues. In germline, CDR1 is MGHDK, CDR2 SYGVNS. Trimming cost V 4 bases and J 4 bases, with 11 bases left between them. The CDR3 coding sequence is TGTGCCAGCAGTGGCGGGGGGCAAGGAAACACCATATATTTT. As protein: CASSGGGQGNTIYF.

The CDR3 protein is CASGTPVGYEKLFF. CDR3 DNA: TGTGCCAGTGGGACACCTGTAGGATACGAAAAACTGTTTTTT. The rearrangement links TRBV28 to TRBJ1-4, with a possible D match to TRBD1 (6 bases). The V end lost 9 bases, the J end lost 8 bases, and 19 bases lay between the germline ends. The CDR3 contains 14 residues. Per the germline V gene, CDR1 is MDHEN and CDR2 is SYDVKM.

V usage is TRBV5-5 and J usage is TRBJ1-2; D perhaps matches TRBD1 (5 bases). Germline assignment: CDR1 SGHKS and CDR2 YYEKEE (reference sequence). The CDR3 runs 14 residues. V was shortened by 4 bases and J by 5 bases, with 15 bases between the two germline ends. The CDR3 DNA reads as TGTGCCAGCAGCCGTCAGGGTACCCTATATGGCTACACCTTC. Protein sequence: CASSRQGTLYGYTF.

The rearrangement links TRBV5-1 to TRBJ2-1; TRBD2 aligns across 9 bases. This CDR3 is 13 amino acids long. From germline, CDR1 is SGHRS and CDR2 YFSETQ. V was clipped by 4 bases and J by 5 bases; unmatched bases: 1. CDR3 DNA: TGCGCCAGCAGCGCTAGCGGGGACAATGAGCAGTTCTTC. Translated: CASSASGDNEQFF.

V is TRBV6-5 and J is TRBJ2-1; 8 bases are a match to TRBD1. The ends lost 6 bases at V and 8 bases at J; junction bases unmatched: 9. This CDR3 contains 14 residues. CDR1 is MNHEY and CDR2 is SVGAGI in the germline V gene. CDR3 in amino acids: CASSKRTGRDEQFF. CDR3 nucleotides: TGTGCCAGCAGCAAAAGGACAGGGCGGGATGAGCAGTTCTTC.

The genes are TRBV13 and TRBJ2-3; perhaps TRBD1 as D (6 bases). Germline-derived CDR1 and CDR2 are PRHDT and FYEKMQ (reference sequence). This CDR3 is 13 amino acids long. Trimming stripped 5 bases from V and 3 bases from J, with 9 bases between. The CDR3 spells CASSATGTDTQYF. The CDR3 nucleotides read TGTGCCAGCAGCGCCACAGGGACAGATACGCAGTATTTT.

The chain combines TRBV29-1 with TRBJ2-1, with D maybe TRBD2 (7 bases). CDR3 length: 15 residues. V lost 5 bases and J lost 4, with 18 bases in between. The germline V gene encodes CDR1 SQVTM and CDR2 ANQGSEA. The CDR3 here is CSVRGGGQIYNEQFF. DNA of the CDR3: TGCAGCGTTAGGGGGGGAGGCCAGATTTACAATGAGCAGTTCTTC.

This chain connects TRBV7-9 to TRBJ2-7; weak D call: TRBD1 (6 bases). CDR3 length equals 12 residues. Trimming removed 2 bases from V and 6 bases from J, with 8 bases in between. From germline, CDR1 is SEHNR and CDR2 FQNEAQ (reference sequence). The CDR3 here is CASSLTGSEQYF. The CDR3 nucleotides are TGTGCCAGCAGCTTAACAGGGAGCGAGCAGTACTTC. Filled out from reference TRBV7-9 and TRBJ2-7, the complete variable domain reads DTGVSQNPRHKITKRGQNVTFRCDPISEHNRLYWYRQTLGQGPEFLTYFQNEAQLEKSRLLSDRFSAERPKGSFSTLEIQRTEQGDSAMYLCASSLTGSEQYFGPGTRLTVT.

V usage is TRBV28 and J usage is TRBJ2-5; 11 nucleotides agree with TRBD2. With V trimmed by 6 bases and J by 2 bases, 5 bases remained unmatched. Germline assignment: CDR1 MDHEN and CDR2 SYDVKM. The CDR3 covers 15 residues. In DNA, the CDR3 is TGTGCCAGCAGCCTAGCGGGAGGAGGACAAGAGACCCAGTACTTC. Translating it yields CASSLAGGGQETQYF. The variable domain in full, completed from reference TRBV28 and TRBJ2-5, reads DVKVTQSSRYLVKRTGEKVFLECVQDMDHENMFWYRQDPGLGLRLIYFSYDVKMKEKGDIPEGYSVSREKKERFSLILESASTNQTSMYLCASSLAGGGQETQYFGPGTRLLVL.

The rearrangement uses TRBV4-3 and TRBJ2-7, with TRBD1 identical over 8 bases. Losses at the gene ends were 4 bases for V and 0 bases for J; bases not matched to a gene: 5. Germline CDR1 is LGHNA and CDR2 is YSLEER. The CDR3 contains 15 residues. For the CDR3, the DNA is TGCGCCAGCAGCCTGCGACAGGGGCACTCCTACGAGCAGTACTTC. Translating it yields CASSLRQGHSYEQYF.

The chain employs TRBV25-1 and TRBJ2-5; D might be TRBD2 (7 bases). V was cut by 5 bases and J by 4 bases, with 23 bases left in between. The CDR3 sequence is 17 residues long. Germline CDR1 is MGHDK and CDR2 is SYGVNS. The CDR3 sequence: CASSYVGGAQRGETQYF. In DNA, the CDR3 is TGTGCCAGCAGTTATGTGGGGGGGGCTCAGCGAGGAGAGACCCAGTACTTC. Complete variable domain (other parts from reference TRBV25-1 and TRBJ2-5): EADIYQTPRYLVIGTGKKITLECSQTMGHDKMYWYQQDPGMELHLIHYSYGVNSTEKGDLSSESTVSRIRTEHFPLTLESARPSHTSQYLCASSYVGGAQRGETQYFGPGTRLLVL.

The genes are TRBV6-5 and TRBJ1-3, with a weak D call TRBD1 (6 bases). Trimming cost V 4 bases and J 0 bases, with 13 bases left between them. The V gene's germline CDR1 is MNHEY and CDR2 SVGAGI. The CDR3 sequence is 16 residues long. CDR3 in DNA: TGTGCCAGCAGTTTTTCGGACAGCGCCTCTGGAAACACCATATATTTT. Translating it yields CASSFSDSASGNTIYF.

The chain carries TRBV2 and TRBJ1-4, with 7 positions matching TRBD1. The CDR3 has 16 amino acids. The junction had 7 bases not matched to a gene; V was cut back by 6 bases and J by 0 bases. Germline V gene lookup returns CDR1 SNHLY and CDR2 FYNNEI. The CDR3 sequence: CASSLDRLATNEKLFF. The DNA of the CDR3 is TGTGCCAGCAGCCTGGACAGGCTCGCAACTAATGAAAAACTGTTTTTT.

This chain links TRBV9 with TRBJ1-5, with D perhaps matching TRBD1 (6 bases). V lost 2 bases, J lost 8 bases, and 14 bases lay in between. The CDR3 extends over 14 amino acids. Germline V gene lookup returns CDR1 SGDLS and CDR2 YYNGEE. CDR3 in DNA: TGTGCCAGCAGCGTGGGGGGGGCGGTAGAGCCCCAGCATTTT. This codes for CASSVGGAVEPQHF.

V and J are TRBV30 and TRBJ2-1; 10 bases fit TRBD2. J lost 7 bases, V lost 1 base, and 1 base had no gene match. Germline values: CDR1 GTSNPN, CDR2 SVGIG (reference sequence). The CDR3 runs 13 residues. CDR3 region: CAWSAGLANEQFF. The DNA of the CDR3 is TGTGCCTGGAGTGCGGGACTAGCGAATGAGCAGTTCTTC.

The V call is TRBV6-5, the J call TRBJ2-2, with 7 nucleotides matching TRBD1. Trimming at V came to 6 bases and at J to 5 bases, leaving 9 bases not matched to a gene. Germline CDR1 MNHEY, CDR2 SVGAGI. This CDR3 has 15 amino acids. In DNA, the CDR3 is TGTGCCAGCAGAAAGGACAGGTGGGATACCGGGGAGCTGTTTTTT. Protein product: CASRKDRWDTGELFF.

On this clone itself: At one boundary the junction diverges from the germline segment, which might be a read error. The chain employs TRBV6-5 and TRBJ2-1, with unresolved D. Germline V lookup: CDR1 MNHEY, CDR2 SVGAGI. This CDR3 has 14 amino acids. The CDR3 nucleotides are TGTGCCAGCAGTTATTTGAGCTCCGACAATGAGCAGTTCTTC. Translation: CASSYLSSDNEQFF.

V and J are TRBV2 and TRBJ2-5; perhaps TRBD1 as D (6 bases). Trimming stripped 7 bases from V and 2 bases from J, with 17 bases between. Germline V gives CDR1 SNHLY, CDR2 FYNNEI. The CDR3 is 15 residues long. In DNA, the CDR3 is TGTGCCAGCAAGGGTCAGGGGATATCTCAAGAGACCCAGTACTTC. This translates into CASKGQGISQETQYF.

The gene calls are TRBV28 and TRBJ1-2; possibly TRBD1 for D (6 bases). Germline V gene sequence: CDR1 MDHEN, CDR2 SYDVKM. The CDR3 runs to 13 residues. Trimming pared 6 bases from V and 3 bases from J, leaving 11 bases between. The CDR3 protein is CASRSGHDYGYTF. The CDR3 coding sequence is TGTGCCAGCAGGTCGGGACACGACTATGGCTACACCTTC.